The 19 T cell receptor beta chains below come from one sample, sequenced in a study of T and B cells in COVID-19 patients. From blood, roughly 250-500 ng of genomic DNA served as TRB template. TRB rearrangements were amplified by multiplex PCR with BIOMED2 TRB-A/B primers. TCRdb called the multiplex PCR reads again in MiXCR, with one record for every CDR3 protein. This table has about 3,200 distinct CDR3 sequences, about a quarter appearing once. Sequencing was done on a sample of blood. Receptors were obtained from a human donor with active COVID-19.

On this clonotype: Relative to the germline gene, one junction end is altered; a read error may explain this. The J gene is TRBJ2-1, the V gene TRBV13, with 10 bases identical to TRBD2. The germline V gene encodes CDR1 PRHDT and CDR2 FYEKMQ (reference sequence). This CDR3 spans 16 amino acids. CDR3 sequence reads: CASSQGSGGRINEQFF. As DNA, the CDR3 is TGCGCCAGCAGCCAAGGTAGCGGGGGGAGGATTAATGAGCAGTTCTTC.

Sample share makes this clonotype large. V is TRBV29-1 and J is TRBJ2-1, with 11 nucleotides matching TRBD2. The CDR3 extends over 14 amino acids. Germline lookup yields CDR1 SQVTM and CDR2 ANQGSEA. V gave up 5 bases and J gave up 10 bases; unmatched junction bases: 10. The CDR3 DNA reads TGCAGCGTTCTCTATAGCGGGGGGGCACAGGAGCAGTTCTTC. The encoded protein is CSVLYSGGAQEQFF.

V usage is TRBV6-5 and J usage is TRBJ2-7; 9 bases line up with TRBD1. The CDR3 is 15 residues long. V shed 4 bases, J shed 2 bases, and the junction held 6 bases outside the gene matches. Germline V gene sequence: CDR1 MNHEY, CDR2 SVGAGI. The CDR3 region has the DNA TGTGCCAGCAGTTGGGGACAGGGTTCGGCCTACGAGCAGTACTTC. It translates to CASSWGQGSAYEQYF.

This clonotype occurred a few times. The chain links TRBV20-1 to TRBJ2-5; a weak D match, TRBD1 (6 bases). CDR3 size: 19 residues. CDR1 is DFQATT and CDR2 is SNEGSKA in the germline V gene (reference sequence). V lost 1 base, J lost 0 bases, and 24 bases lay in between. CDR3 protein: CSARGYMYLQQGDQETQYF. The CDR3 DNA sequence: TGCAGTGCTAGAGGCTACATGTATTTGCAACAGGGAGACCAAGAGACCCAGTACTTC.

This clonotype is medium-sized by share. This chain connects TRBV18 to TRBJ1-2, with D possibly TRBD1 on 6 matching bases. CDR1 and CDR2 from the germline V gene are KGHSH and LQKENI. Between the trimmed V and J ends, which lost 2 bases and 6 bases, there was a span of 10 bases. The CDR3 runs to 13 residues. The CDR3 is CASSPARGNGYTF. DNA for the CDR3: TGTGCCAGCTCACCAGCAAGGGGGAATGGCTACACCTTC.

The table lists this clonotype with a few counts. This sequence joins TRBV6-1 and TRBJ1-1; D uncertain. Trimming took off 7 bases at V and 3 bases at J, with 12 bases between the two ends. The germline CDR1 and CDR2 sequences are MNHNS and SASEGT. This CDR3 is built from 13 residues. CDR3 bases: TGTGCCAGCACCCTGGATCGGTACACTGAAGCTTTCTTT. This sequence encodes CASTLDRYTEAFF.

This clonotype is classed as medium-sized. This chain uses TRBV6-6 with TRBJ2-7; perhaps TRBD1 as D (6 bases). Germline-derived CDR1 and CDR2 are MNHNY and SVGAGI (reference sequence). The CDR3 contains 13 residues. V lost 8 bases to trimming and J lost 1 base, with 12 bases between them. Written as DNA, the CDR3 is TGTGCCAGCTTGGCAGGGGCTTCCTACGAGCAGTACTTC. This translates into CASLAGASYEQYF.

In this sample, this clonotype is large. For the CDR3, the DNA is TGTGCCAGTAGTATTCTCGGGACAGCGAACACCGGGGAGCTGTTTTTT. This gives the protein CASSILGTANTGELFF. The chain carries TRBV19 and TRBJ2-2; 7 positions agree with TRBD1. Germline V CDR1 and CDR2: LNHDA, SQIVND (reference sequence). V shed 3 bases and J 0 bases; nucleotides not matched to a gene: 4. The CDR3 length is 16 residues.

V and J are TRBV19 and TRBJ1-5; D perhaps matches TRBD1 (6 bases). The CDR3 spans 16 residues. Germline values: CDR1 LNHDA, CDR2 SQIVND (reference sequence). With 7 bases removed from V and 3 bases from J, the gap between germline ends came to 19 bases. The CDR3 is CASTRQVRGNNQPQHF. The CDR3 DNA reads as TGTGCCAGTACCCGACAGGTTCGTGGCAACAATCAGCCCCAGCATTTT. Using reference TRBV19 and TRBJ1-5 for the parts outside the CDR3, the full variable domain is DGGITQSPKYLFRKEGQNVTLSCEQNLNHDAMYWYRQDPGQGLRLIYYSQIVNDFQKGDIAEGYSVSREKKESFPLTVTSAQKNPTAFYLCASTRQVRGNNQPQHFGDGTRLSIL.

This clonotype is medium-sized in the sample. The chain employs TRBV6-6 and TRBJ1-6, with a weak D call TRBD1 (6 bases). The V gene's germline CDR1 is MNHNY and CDR2 SVGAGI (reference sequence). CDR3 length: 16 residues. V was shortened by 2 bases and J by 8 bases, with 16 bases between the two germline ends. Here the CDR3 DNA reads TGTGCCAGCAGTTACGGGGGGGGGCCCCCGGATTCACCCCTCCACTTT. Translating it yields CASSYGGGPPDSPLHF.

By frequency in the sample, this clonotype is medium-sized. The V gene is TRBV18, the J gene TRBJ2-5, with a weak D call TRBD1 (6 bases). Germline V gene data show CDR1 as KGHSH and CDR2 as LQKENI. V dropped 3 bases and J dropped 2 bases, with 13 bases sitting between them. There are 15 residues in the CDR3. DNA of the CDR3: TGTGCCAGCTCACCTGCAGGGGTAGAACAAGAGACCCAGTACTTC. Its protein is CASSPAGVEQETQYF.

The rearrangement joins TRBV20-1 to TRBJ2-3; 10 bases fit TRBD2. Per the germline V gene, CDR1 is DFQATT and CDR2 is SNEGSKA (reference sequence). The CDR3 contains 17 residues. V lost 7 bases, J lost 2 bases, and 15 bases stayed unmatched. This CDR3 is CSVGSLAGDLLTDTQYF. CDR3 sequence (DNA): TGCAGTGTTGGCAGTCTAGCGGGAGACCTTCTCACAGATACGCAGTATTTT.

This clonotype is classed as large. The gene calls are TRBV19 and TRBJ2-1; 10 nucleotides match TRBD2. CDR1 is LNHDA and CDR2 is SQIVND in the germline V gene (reference sequence). The CDR3 contains 19 residues. With V trimmed by 1 base and J by 0 bases, 9 bases remained unmatched. CDR3 nucleotide sequence: TGTGCCAGTAGTATAGCGGCTAGCGGGGGCCTAAGCTCCTACAATGAGCAGTTCTTC. This gives the protein CASSIAASGGLSSYNEQFF.

J is TRBJ1-1 and V is TRBV5-1; 7 bases align to TRBD1. Germline CDR1 and CDR2: SGHRS and YFSETQ. The trim removed 7 bases at V and 1 base at J, leaving 7 bases unmatched. This CDR3 is 14 amino acids long. The CDR3 nucleotides read TGCGCCAGCTCCTTACAGGGGTCGAACACTGAAGCTTTCTTT. The encoded protein is CASSLQGSNTEAFF.

This clonotype is termed medium-sized. The chain links TRBV6-6 to TRBJ2-5, with 11 bases aligning to TRBD1. The CDR3 length is 19 residues. The junction had 15 bases not matched to a gene; V was cut back by 2 bases and J by 4 bases. Germline-derived CDR1 and CDR2 are MNHNY and SVGAGI (reference sequence). The CDR3 sequence is CASSYTSPGQGGRTETQYF. The CDR3 DNA reads as TGTGCCAGCAGTTACACATCCCCGGGACAGGGGGGGAGGACAGAGACCCAGTACTTC.

This clonotype is large (0.1 to 1%) in the sample. The chain joins TRBV29-1 to TRBJ2-1; D not certain. Trimming left V 4 bases short and J 11 bases short, with 9 bases between. Germline V gene data show CDR1 as SQVTM and CDR2 as ANQGSEA. This CDR3 region has 10 residues. As DNA, the CDR3 is TGCAGCGTTGGTCAGGCGAAGCAGTTCTTC. Translated: CSVGQAKQFF.

This clonotype was counted only a few times. The J gene is TRBJ2-4, the V gene TRBV7-9; 8 bases match TRBD1. The CDR3 length is 15 residues. Germline CDR1 and CDR2: SEHNR and FQNEAQ (reference sequence). The trim removed 1 base at V and 8 bases at J, leaving 7 bases unmatched. CDR3 loop: CASSLGAGGRDIQYF. In DNA form, the CDR3 reads TGTGCCAGCAGCTTAGGGGCAGGGGGCAGAGACATTCAGTACTTC.

This clonotype was counted between two and nine times. The J gene is TRBJ2-7, the V gene TRBV4-1; tentatively, D is TRBD1 (5 bases). This CDR3 has 15 residues. Trimming took 2 bases from V and 2 from J, leaving 13 bases between them. CDR1 and CDR2 (germline): MGHRA, YSYEKL. CDR3 nucleotides: TGCGCCAGCAGCCAACCAGGGCGGATGGCCTACGAGCAGTACTTC. Residues: CASSQPGRMAYEQYF.

This rearrangement joins TRBV6-2 or TRBV6-3 to TRBJ2-7; 8 nucleotides align to TRBD2. Germline loops: CDR1 MNHEY, CDR2 SVGEGT. CDR3 length equals 15 residues. The J segment lost 2 bases and the V segment lost 6 bases, leaving 9 bases of the junction unmatched. Written as DNA, the CDR3 is TGTGCCAGCAGCTCGGGGGGGACTGGACCCTACGAGCAGTACGTC. This translates into CASSSGGTGPYEQYV.